These T cell receptor beta chains were read from a single sample in a study of CD8+CD57+ T cells in acquired aplastic anemia. One entry per CDR3 protein results from TCRdb running MiXCR on the reads. The repertoire includes about 190,000 distinct CDR3 sequences, less than 60% of them detected once, and over 7.5% sits in the top ten. Specimen: sorted CD4+, CD8+, or CD8+CD57+ T cells (not recorded which) from PBMCs. The source is a human donor with aplastic anemia. CDR3s include the opening cysteine and the closing phenylalanine or tryptophan. D genes are given only for firm matches. Some rows mark clone size as missing; the rest say once, few, many or name a class of expanded clone.

clone size | J gene | V gene | D gene | CDR3 DNA | CDR3 protein
many | TRBJ2-7 | TRBV10-3 | NA | TGTGCCATCAGTGGTACTCGAAATGTACGCGAGCAGTACTTC | CAISGTRNVREQYF
NA | TRBJ2-1 | TRBV9 | TRBD2 | TGTGCCAGCAGCGTAGGAGCGGGATTAGCCTACAATGAGCAGTTCTTC | CASSVGAGLAYNEQFF
NA | TRBJ2-1 | TRBV12-5 | NA | TGTGCTAGTGGTTGGTATGACCGCTACAATGAGCAGTTCTTC | CASGWYDRYNEQFF
few | TRBJ2-7 | TRBV7-2 | NA | TGTGCCAGCAGCTTTGGGGCCAGCCTCTACGAGCAGTACTTC | CASSFGASLYEQYF
NA | TRBJ2-3 | TRBV7-1 | NA | TGTGCCAGCAGCTCAGCGGGAATACAACCAGATACGCAGTATTTT | CASSSAGIQPDTQYF
NA | TRBJ1-1 | TRBV25-1 | NA | TGTGCCAGTAAAGTGGGTCTCGAAGCAACTGAAGCTTTCTTT | CASKVGLEATEAFF
once | TRBJ1-1 | TRBV29-1 | NA | TGCAGCGACTCGACGGGAGAGAACACTGAAGCTTTCTTT | CSDSTGENTEAFF
NA | TRBJ2-3 | TRBV19 | TRBD2 | TGTGCCAGTAGGACTAGCGGGAGACTACTCACAGATACGCAGTATTTT | CASRTSGRLLTDTQYF
NA | TRBJ1-2 | TRBV2 | NA | TGTGCCAGCAGTGAATCCGCAGGATACTATGGCTACACCTTC | CASSESAGYYGYTF
NA | TRBJ2-2 | TRBV13 | NA | TGTGCCAGCAGCTTCCTCTCGGGGTTTGGGGCCGTGAACACCGGGGAGCTGTTTTTT | CASSFLSGFGAVNTGELFF
many | TRBJ2-7 | TRBV6-1 | NA | TGTGCCAGCAGATCGACTCAAACCTACGAGCAGTACTTC | CASRSTQTYEQYF
NA | TRBJ2-7 | TRBV7-9 | NA | TGTGCCAGCAGCGTCGGGAGATCCTACGAGCAGTACTTC | CASSVGRSYEQYF
NA | TRBJ2-5 | TRBV7-6 | NA | TGTGCCAGCAGCTTCGGCAGACAAGAGACCCAGTACTTC | CASSFGRQETQYF
few | TRBJ1-1 | TRBV19 | NA | TGTGCCAGTAGTCCAGGGGTGTATGGCACTGAAGCTTTCTTT | CASSPGVYGTEAFF
NA | TRBJ2-3 | TRBV5-1 | NA | TGCGCCAGCAGCTTGGAAGCGGAATTCACAGATACGCAGTATTTT | CASSLEAEFTDTQYF
NA | TRBJ1-2 | TRBV24-1 | NA | TGTGCCACCAGTGAATTTGATGGAATCAGCTACACCTTC | CATSEFDGISYTF
NA | TRBJ2-5 | TRBV24-1 | NA | TGTGCCACCAGTGACCCGGGAACAGCAGGGGAAGAGACCCAGTACTTC | CATSDPGTAGEETQYF
many | TRBJ2-7 | TRBV25-1 | NA | TGTGCCAGCAGTCCCGCGGTCCCCTACGAGCAGTACTTC | CASSPAVPYEQYF
NA | TRBJ2-1 | TRBV2 | TRBD2 | TGTGCCAGCAGTGAAGAAGCGGGGGGGCCCTATGAGCAGTTCTTC | CASSEEAGGPYEQFF
NA | TRBJ1-1 | TRBV10-2 | NA | TGCGCCAGCAGCTTAAGGCAGGCGGTCACTGAAGCTTTCTTT | CASSLRQAVTEAFF
NA | TRBJ2-2 | TRBV10-3 | NA | TGTGCCATCAGTGACGGTTTGACAGGGAACACCGGGGAGCTGTTTTTT | CAISDGLTGNTGELFF
many | TRBJ2-7 | TRBV5-5 | TRBD1 | TGTGCCAGCAGCTTCGGATGGGACAGACACTACGAGCAGTACTTC | CASSFGWDRHYEQYF
once | TRBJ1-1 | TRBV24-1 | NA | TGTGCCACCCGCGGTGGGGCGAACACTGAAGCTTTCTTT | CATRGGANTEAFF
NA | TRBJ2-1 | TRBV10-3 | NA | TGTACCACCGAGGGAAATTTCAATGAGCAGCTCTTC | CTTEGNFNEQLF
NA | TRBJ2-1 | TRBV11-2 | NA | TGTGCCAGCAGCTTAGTTGCGGGGGCCAATGAGCAGTTCTTC | CASSLVAGANEQFF
many | TRBJ2-7 | TRBV11-2 | NA | TGTGCCAGCAGCCGCACAGTAGGGCAGTACTTC | CASSRTVGQYF
few | TRBJ1-2 | TRBV27 | TRBD1 | TGTGCCAGCAGTTTATCGCTAGGACAGGGGGTGAGGTATGGCTACACCTTC | CASSLSLGQGVRYGYTF
few | TRBJ2-2 | TRBV2 | TRBD1 | TGTGCCACCAGTGACGGACAGGGGTACACCGGGGAGCTGTTTTTT | CATSDGQGYTGELFF
NA | TRBJ2-2 | TRBV4-2 | TRBD1 | TGTGCCAGCAGCCCGGGCGGACAGGGGGTAACCGGGGAGCTGTTTTTT | CASSPGGQGVTGELFF
few | TRBJ2-5 | TRBV29-1 | NA | TGCAGCGTTGACGATTTCGCAGATCTTTTTCTCGGGGAGACCCAGTACTTC | CSVDDFADLFLGETQYF
NA | TRBJ2-7 | TRBV29-1 | NA | TGCAGCGTTGAATTACACCCCCCGGGCCGGGGCTACGAGCAGTACTTC | CSVELHPPGRGYEQYF
NA | TRBJ1-1 | TRBV20-1 | NA | TGCAGTGCTGAGGCCTGGACTGAAGCTTTCTTT | CSAEAWTEAFF
NA | TRBJ2-1 | TRBV6-1 | TRBD2 | TGTGCCAGCAGTGGGTGGACTAGCGGCTACAATGAGCAGTTCTTC | CASSGWTSGYNEQFF
NA | TRBJ2-7 | TRBV15 | NA | TGTGCCACCAGCAGGGCCCAGAAGAGTTACGAGCAGTACTTC | CATSRAQKSYEQYF
few | TRBJ2-6 | TRBV7-2 | TRBD1 | TGTGCCAGCAGCCGAGCGGGGACAGGGGCTTCCTCTGGGGCCAACGTCCTGACTTTC | CASSRAGTGASSGANVLTF
NA | TRBJ2-2 | TRBV19 | TRBD1 | TGTGCCAGTAGTAAAAGGCTCCTCGGACAGGGAGAAGTAACCGGGGAGCTGTTTTTT | CASSKRLLGQGEVTGELFF
few | TRBJ1-4 | TRBV24-1 | NA | TGTGCCACCAGTTCAGGGGTCGATGAAAAACTGTTTTTT | CATSSGVDEKLFF
many | TRBJ1-1 | TRBV20-1 | NA | TGCAGTGCTAATGATCTTCGTGAAGCTTTCTTT | CSANDLREAFF
NA | TRBJ1-5 | TRBV7-9 | TRBD1 | TGTGCCAGCAGCGAGGGACAGGGGGCGAACCAGCCCCAGCATTTT | CASSEGQGANQPQHF
NA | TRBJ1-2 | TRBV10-3 | NA | TGTGCCATCAGTGAGTGGGGAGACTATGGCTACACCTTC | CAISEWGDYGYTF
few | TRBJ2-2 | TRBV6-5 | TRBD2 | TGTGCCAGCAGTTATAGCGGGGGGCCAGCCACCGGGGAGCTGTTTTTT | CASSYSGGPATGELFF
many | TRBJ1-2 | TRBV6-5 | TRBD1 | TGTGCCAGCAGTTACACGGGTCAGGGGGTAGGCTACACCTTC | CASSYTGQGVGYTF
NA | TRBJ2-3 | TRBV9 | NA | TGTGCCAGCAGCGTAGACGGAGATACGCAGTATTTT | CASSVDGDTQYF
NA | TRBJ2-3 | TRBV4-1 | TRBD2 | TGCGCCAGCAGCCAAGAGCAGCGGGGGTCAGATACGCAGTATTTT | CASSQEQRGSDTQYF
NA | TRBJ2-1 | TRBV3-1 | NA | TGTGCCAGCAGCCAAGGTCGCTACAATGAGCAGTTCTTC | CASSQGRYNEQFF
NA | TRBJ1-1 | TRBV12-5 | TRBD1 | TGTGCTAGTGGTTCACAGGGGGAATTTTCTGAAGCTTTCTTT | CASGSQGEFSEAFF
few | TRBJ2-7 | TRBV7-2 | TRBD1 | TGTGCCAGCAGCTGGGACAGGGTCGAGCAGTACTTC | CASSWDRVEQYF
many | TRBJ2-7 | TRBV9 | NA | TGTGCCAGCAGCGTAGAGTTTGGGGGAGCTCGGGGCGAGCAGTACTTC | CASSVEFGGARGEQYF
few | TRBJ1-6 | TRBV29-1 | NA | TGCAGCGTGAGGCGTGCTTGGGATTCACCCCTCCACTTT | CSVRRAWDSPLHF
NA | TRBJ2-7 | TRBV15 | NA | TGTGCCACCAGCAGCTTGGCTATAGGGGCCTACGAGCAGTACTTC | CATSSLAIGAYEQYF